The next 13 T cell receptor beta chains were all read from a single sample in a study of a mutant IDH1 vaccine in newly diagnosed glioma. Time point specified: baseline, week 1 (first vaccination visit). Treatment noted: pre-vaccination baseline after standard-of-care therapy. The table came from immunoSEQ multiplex PCR; TCRdb's copy has only in-frame clones and leaves some out. The data show approximately 92,000 clones, with about 80% seen just once and 6.5% to 9.5% held by the top ten. The specimen comprised PBMCs, sampled from a glioma patient treated with radiotherapy, temozolomide or both. Receptors originate from a middle-aged man with glioma.

V is TRBV9 and J is TRBJ2-1; 7 nucleotides agree with TRBD2. V lost 4 bases to trimming and J lost 2 bases; unmatched junction nucleotides: 12. The germline gives CDR1 SGDLS, CDR2 YYNGEE. The length of the CDR3 is 17 residues. CDR3 coding DNA: TGTGCCAGCAGCTTTGGGACTATTAGGGCCCCCTACAATGAGCAGTTCTTC. It specifies CASSFGTIRAPYNEQFF. Using reference TRBV9 and TRBJ2-1 for the parts outside the CDR3, the full variable domain is DSGVTQTPKHLITATGQRVTLRCSPRSGDLSVYWYQQSLDQGLQFLIQYYNGEERAKGNILERFSAQQFPDLHSELNLSSLELGDSALYFCASSFGTIRAPYNEQFFGPGTRLTVL.

This clone showed up just a few times. J is TRBJ2-5 and V is TRBV21-1; no DNA check was done on the table's D call, TRBD2. TRBV21-1 is a pseudogene segment. CDR3 length equals 16 residues. CDR3 in amino acids: CASSKKSSGEMETQYF. The CDR3 DNA reads TGTGCCAGCAGCAAAAAGAGTAGCGGGGAAATGGAGACCCAGTACTTC.

This clone was seen once. J is TRBJ2-7 and V is TRBV5-5, with TRBD1 matching 7 bases. There are 15 residues in the CDR3. Looked up from germline, CDR1 is SGHKS and CDR2 is YYEKEE (reference sequence). Losses at the gene ends were 3 bases for V and 0 bases for J; bases not matched to a gene: 6. The CDR3 loop is CASSSVTGNSYEQYF. CDR3 bases: TGTGCCAGCAGCTCGGTGACAGGGAACTCCTACGAGCAGTACTTC. Based on the CDR3 plus reference TRBV5-5 and TRBJ2-7, the full variable domain is DAGVTQSPTHLIKTRGQQVTLRCSPISGHKSVSWYQQVLGQGPQFIFQYYEKEERGRGNFPDRFSARQFPNYSSELNVNALLLGDSALYLCASSSVTGNSYEQYFGPGTRLTVT.

The rearrangement links TRBV19 to TRBJ2-1; 15 bases align to TRBD2. This CDR3 is 19 amino acids long. Losses at the gene ends were 4 bases for V and 2 bases for J; bases not matched to a gene: 9. CDR1 LNHDA and CDR2 SQIVND come from the germline V gene (reference sequence). This CDR3 is CASSTGLAGGPWPYNEQFF. The CDR3 nucleotides read TGTGCCAGTAGTACCGGACTAGCGGGAGGGCCCTGGCCCTACAATGAGCAGTTCTTC. The full variable domain, rest sourced from reference TRBV19 and TRBJ2-1, is DGGITQSPKYLFRKEGQNVTLSCEQNLNHDAMYWYRQDPGQGLRLIYYSQIVNDFQKGDIAEGYSVSREKKESFPLTVTSAQKNPTAFYLCASSTGLAGGPWPYNEQFFGPGTRLTVL.

The J gene is TRBJ1-6, the V gene TRBV7-2, with D tentatively TRBD1 (5 bases). Trimming pared 5 bases from V and 9 bases from J, leaving 20 bases between. The CDR3 runs 16 residues. The germline V gene has CDR1 SGHTA and CDR2 FQGNSA. CDR3 DNA sequence: TGTGCCAGCAGCCCAACGGCGGGGGTTGGTGGTTCACCCCTCCACTTT. It translates to CASSPTAGVGGSPLHF.

This chain connects TRBV9 to TRBJ2-3; D not certain. The CDR3 has 13 amino acids. Looked up from germline, CDR1 is SGDLS and CDR2 is YYNGEE. Deletions cut 0 bases from V and 6 bases from J, with 8 bases between. CDR3 residues: CASSVEGVDTQYF. The CDR3 nucleotides read TGTGCCAGCAGCGTAGAAGGAGTGGATACGCAGTATTTT.

CDR3 amino acids: CASSLRGLDTEAFF. CDR3 bases: TGTGCCAGTAGTCTGAGGGGCCTGGACACTGAAGCTTTCTTT. The chain combines TRBV19 with TRBJ1-1, with TRBD1 as a possible D gene (5 bases). The CDR3 is 14 residues long. Germline CDR1 LNHDA, CDR2 SQIVND (reference sequence). Trimming left V 5 bases short and J 3 bases short, with 13 bases between. Based on the CDR3 plus reference TRBV19 and TRBJ1-1, the full variable domain is DGGITQSPKYLFRKEGQNVTLSCEQNLNHDAMYWYRQDPGQGLRLIYYSQIVNDFQKGDIAEGYSVSREKKESFPLTVTSAQKNPTAFYLCASSLRGLDTEAFFGQGTRLTVV.

The chain uses TRBV7-2 and TRBJ2-3, with 9 bases aligning to TRBD1. The CDR3 spans 13 residues. Germline V CDR1 and CDR2: SGHTA, FQGNSA. The CDR3 sequence is CATGQGATDTQYF. The CDR3 coding sequence is TGTGCTACGGGACAGGGAGCCACAGATACGCAGTATTTT.

The V and J genes are TRBV7-2 and TRBJ1-2; D is possibly TRBD1 (5 bases). CDR3 size: 15 residues. Trimming left V 3 bases short and J 0 bases short, with 11 bases between. Per the germline V gene, CDR1 is SGHTA and CDR2 is FQGNSA. The chain's CDR3 is CASSLARGTNYGYTF. CDR3 DNA: TGTGCCAGCAGCTTGGCGAGGGGCACTAACTATGGCTACACCTTC.

V is TRBV5-1 and J is TRBJ2-7, with D tentatively TRBD2 (5 bases). CDR3 size: 11 residues. V was trimmed by 5 bases and J by 7 bases, leaving 10 bases between them. The germline V gene has CDR1 SGHRS and CDR2 YFSETQ. Here the CDR3 DNA reads TGCGCCAGCAGATCGGGGTTGGAGCAGTACTTC. This encodes CASRSGLEQYF.

The DNA for the CDR3 is TGTGCCAGCAGCTTAGAGGCCCGGAGTAGCCACGAGCAGTACTTC. Translating it yields CASSLEARSSHEQYF. V usage is TRBV7-8 and J usage is TRBJ2-7; no reliable D call. Deletions cut 1 base from V and 5 bases from J, with 15 bases between. The CDR3 is 15 amino acids. Germline CDR1 and CDR2: SGHVS and FQNEAQ.

The chain joins TRBV29-1 to TRBJ2-1; 10 bases agree with TRBD2. The CDR3 sequence is 14 residues long. CDR1 and CDR2 from the germline V gene are SQVTM and ANQGSEA. Losses at the gene ends were 2 bases for V and 9 bases for J; bases not matched to a gene: 7. CDR3 in amino acids: CSVERLAGDFEQFF. The CDR3 region has the DNA TGCAGCGTTGAACGCCTAGCGGGAGACTTTGAGCAGTTCTTC.

This chain uses TRBV30 with TRBJ2-1, with D perhaps TRBD2 (6 bases). The CDR3 consists of 12 residues. V lost 3 bases to trimming and J lost 8 bases, with 11 bases between them. The V gene's germline CDR1 is GTSNPN and CDR2 SVGIG (reference sequence). The CDR3 loop reads CAWSPGGYEQFF. CDR3 sequence (DNA): TGTGCCTGGAGCCCCGGGGGTTATGAGCAGTTCTTC.